These 31 T cell receptor beta chains were all obtained from the same sample, sequenced in a study of blood T cell repertoires in COVID-19. Using immunoSEQ multiplex PCR, the repertoire was profiled, and TCRdb retains in-frame clones only, with some absent. The sample lists approximately 35,000 clones, approximately 85% occurring once. Sequenced input: peripheral blood. The receptors were sampled from a man aged 60 to 75 with active COVID-19.

V is TRBV7-9 and J is TRBJ2-3; D is ambiguous. Looked up from germline, CDR1 is SEHNR and CDR2 is FQNEAQ (reference sequence). Deletions cut 0 bases from V and 6 bases from J, with 4 bases between. The CDR3 loop spans 12 amino acids. The CDR3 DNA sequence: TGTGCCAGCAGCTTAGCGCGGGATACGCAGTATTTT. Amino acid sequence: CASSLARDTQYF. Full variable domain (outside the CDR3, taken from reference TRBV7-9 and TRBJ2-3): DTGVSQNPRHKITKRGQNVTFRCDPISEHNRLYWYRQTLGQGPEFLTYFQNEAQLEKSRLLSDRFSAERPKGSFSTLEIQRTEQGDSAMYLCASSLARDTQYFGPGTRLTVL.

The chain is built from TRBV6-5 and TRBJ1-2; unclear D gene. V lost 4 bases, J lost 4 bases, and 10 bases lay in between. CDR3 size: 13 residues. The germline CDR1 and CDR2 sequences are MNHEY and SVGAGI. CDR3 nucleotides: TGTGCCAGCAGTTCCACGGTCCTCTATGGCTACACCTTC. Its protein product is CASSSTVLYGYTF.

The rearrangement uses TRBV7-7 and TRBJ2-3; TRBD2 matches 8 bases. CDR1 and CDR2 (germline): SSHAT, FNYEAQ (reference sequence). There are 15 residues in the CDR3. V was clipped by 1 base and J by 7 bases; unmatched bases: 7. CDR3 sequence reads: CASSLDGRGRNTQYF. The CDR3 bases are TGTGCCAGCAGCTTAGACGGGAGGGGGAGAAATACGCAGTATTTT.

The chain combines TRBV11-3 with TRBJ2-1; 7 bases align to TRBD2. The CDR3 is 16 amino acids. The V and J ends lost 0 bases and 3 bases, in that order; junction bases with no gene match: 5. Germline-derived CDR1 and CDR2 are SGHNT and YENEEA. The CDR3 DNA reads as TGTGCCAGCAGCTTAGATGTAAGCGGGGTCTACAATGAGCAGTTCTTC. Protein product: CASSLDVSGVYNEQFF.

The chain employs TRBV5-1 and TRBJ2-1, with TRBD1 as a possible D gene (6 bases). This CDR3 is built from 14 residues. Trimming left V 4 bases short and J 5 bases short, with 13 bases between. The germline CDR1 and CDR2 sequences are SGHRS and YFSETQ. This CDR3 is CASSAGVRDNEQFF. CDR3 DNA: TGCGCCAGCAGCGCAGGGGTGCGGGACAATGAGCAGTTCTTC.

The V call is TRBV7-9, the J call TRBJ1-1; D gene ambiguous. This CDR3 is 14 amino acids long. Trimming cost V 0 bases and J 6 bases, with 11 bases left between them. The V gene's germline CDR1 is SEHNR and CDR2 FQNEAQ (reference sequence). CDR3 region: CASSLAGSGSEAFF. The CDR3 DNA follows: TGTGCCAGCAGCTTAGCGGGTTCGGGGTCTGAAGCTTTCTTT.

This rearrangement joins TRBV7-3 to TRBJ2-1, with D possibly matching TRBD2 (5 bases). CDR3 size: 17 residues. The germline V and J ends were trimmed by 3 bases and 6 bases, with 21 bases remaining between them. Germline lookup yields CDR1 SGHTA and CDR2 FQGTGA. Here the CDR3 DNA reads TGTGCCAGCAGCTTCTTTGGTAAGGAGATCGAGGGCAATGAGCAGTTCTTC. It translates to CASSFFGKEIEGNEQFF. Full variable domain (rest looked up from reference TRBV7-3 and TRBJ2-1): GAGVSQTPSNKVTEKGKYVELRCDPISGHTALYWYRQSLGQGPEFLIYFQGTGAADDSGLPNDRFFAVRPEGSVSTLKIQRTERGDSAVYLCASSFFGKEIEGNEQFFGPGTRLTVL.

The chain couples TRBV3-1 (or the pseudogene TRBV3-2) to TRBJ2-1; TRBD2 matches 12 bases. Germline V gene data show CDR1 as LGHDT and CDR2 as YNNKEL (reference sequence). V was clipped by 4 bases and J by 1 base; unmatched bases: 5. The CDR3 runs to 17 residues. Written as DNA, the CDR3 is TGTGCCAGCAGCCCTTTGGGACTAGCGGGTTCCTACAATGAGCAGTTCTTC. It translates to CASSPLGLAGSYNEQFF.

V usage is TRBV6-1 and J usage is TRBJ1-1, with a weak D call TRBD1 (6 bases). Germline V gene lookup returns CDR1 MNHNS and CDR2 SASEGT. The V end lost 5 bases, the J end lost 6 bases, and 10 bases lay between the germline ends. The CDR3 spans 12 residues. This chain's CDR3 is CASSRDTSEAFF. The DNA of the CDR3 is TGTGCCAGCAGTAGGGACACCTCTGAAGCTTTCTTT.

The chain combines TRBV6-5 with TRBJ2-3; 9 positions match TRBD2. V lost 5 bases to trimming and J lost 3 bases; unmatched junction nucleotides: 3. Germline V gene data show CDR1 as MNHEY and CDR2 as SVGAGI. The CDR3 totals 14 residues. The CDR3: CASSMAGGTDTQYF. For the CDR3, the DNA is TGTGCCAGCAGTATGGCGGGAGGGACAGATACGCAGTATTTT.

This chain joins TRBV4-2 and TRBJ2-1; 11 bases map to TRBD2. CDR1 is LGHNA and CDR2 is YNFKEQ in the germline V gene. The CDR3 has 17 residues. Trimming at V came to 1 base and at J to 6 bases, leaving 8 bases not matched to a gene. CDR3 nucleotides: TGTGCCAGCAGCCAAGCCCACGCCACTAGCGGGAGCAATGAGCAGTTCTTC. Its protein product is CASSQAHATSGSNEQFF.

CDR3 in DNA: TGTGCCAGTAGTTCCACCACTAGCGGGAGATACAATGAGCAGTTCTTC. As protein: CASSSTTSGRYNEQFF. The rearrangement uses TRBV19 and TRBJ2-1; 11 nucleotides agree with TRBD2. V was pared by 5 bases and J by 4 bases, with 7 bases of the junction left unmatched. This CDR3 region has 16 residues. Per the germline V gene, CDR1 is LNHDA and CDR2 is SQIVND (reference sequence).

The CDR3 spells CASSAGTDFGEQYF. The CDR3 nucleotides read TGTGCCAGTAGTGCCGGGACAGACTTTGGGGAGCAGTACTTC. The chain uses TRBV19 and TRBJ2-7; 7 bases are shared with TRBD1. The length of the CDR3 is 14 residues. With V trimmed by 5 bases and J by 7 bases, 11 bases remained unmatched. CDR1 is LNHDA, CDR2 SQIVND, per germline (reference sequence).

The V gene is TRBV11-2, the J gene TRBJ2-3, with TRBD2 matching over 10 bases. CDR3 size: 17 residues. With V trimmed by 3 bases and J by 5 bases, 11 bases remained unmatched. In germline, CDR1 is SGHAT, CDR2 FQNNGV. CDR3 loop: CASSFSGLAVGEDTQYF. The CDR3 bases are TGTGCCAGCAGCTTCTCCGGACTAGCGGTGGGGGAAGATACGCAGTATTTT.

The V and J genes are TRBV28 and TRBJ2-3; 9 bases are a match to TRBD2. This CDR3 is 19 amino acids long. Germline V lookup: CDR1 MDHEN, CDR2 SYDVKM. J was trimmed by 1 base and V by 2 bases; bases with no gene match: 13. Written as DNA, the CDR3 is TGTGCCAGCAGTTTACCCAGAGCGGGAGGAGGTTTTGGCACAGATACGCAGTATTTT. It encodes CASSLPRAGGGFGTDTQYF.

The genes are TRBV4-2 and TRBJ1-5, with 12 positions matching TRBD1. The CDR3 has 17 residues. After removal of 1 base from V and 3 bases from J, the junction contained 4 bases not matched to a gene. Germline loops: CDR1 LGHNA, CDR2 YNFKEQ. CDR3 coding DNA: TGTGCCAGCAGCCAAGGGGACAGGGGGCCCTCCAATCAGCCCCAGCATTTT. The encoded protein is CASSQGDRGPSNQPQHF.

The chain combines TRBV18 with TRBJ2-1, with TRBD2 identical over 10 bases. The CDR3 has 15 residues. The V gene's germline CDR1 is KGHSH and CDR2 LQKENI. With 2 bases clipped from V and 2 bases from J, the junction kept 0 bases outside the gene matches. The CDR3 reads CASSPTSGAYNEQFF. CDR3 DNA: TGTGCCAGCTCACCAACTAGCGGGGCCTACAATGAGCAGTTCTTC. The variable domain in full, completed from reference TRBV18 and TRBJ2-1, reads NAGVMQNPRHLVRRRGQEARLRCSPMKGHSHVYWYRQLPEEGLKFMVYLQKENIIDESGMPKERFSAEFPKEGPSILRIQQVVRGDSAAYFCASSPTSGAYNEQFFGPGTRLTVL.

This chain uses TRBV6-5 with TRBJ1-3, with D perhaps TRBD1 (6 bases). Germline V gene sequence: CDR1 MNHEY, CDR2 SVGAGI. Trimming removed 6 bases from V and 4 bases from J, with 16 bases in between. The CDR3 has 15 residues. The CDR3, as DNA: TGTGCCAGCAGGCCCGACAGGAGAGCCGGAAACACCATATATTTT. This sequence encodes CASRPDRRAGNTIYF.

V and J are TRBV5-6 and TRBJ2-3, with a possible D match to TRBD2 (6 bases). The germline V gene encodes CDR1 SGHDT and CDR2 YYEEEE. This CDR3 comprises 16 residues. The germline V and J ends were trimmed by 2 bases and 0 bases, with 13 bases remaining between them. For the CDR3, the DNA is TGTGCCAGCAGCTTACTTAGCGGAGCTAGCACAGATACGCAGTATTTT. Translation gives CASSLLSGASTDTQYF. The full variable domain, completed using reference TRBV5-6 and TRBJ2-3, is DAGVTQSPTHLIKTRGQQVTLRCSPKSGHDTVSWYQQALGQGPQFIFQYYEEEERQRGNFPDRFSGHQFPNYSSELNVNALLLGDSALYLCASSLLSGASTDTQYFGPGTRLTVL.

The CDR3 DNA reads as TGTGCCAGCAGCTTAGCGATTAGCGGGAAAGAGACCCAGTACTTC. Translating it yields CASSLAISGKETQYF. This chain joins TRBV11-2 and TRBJ2-5; 8 bases line up with TRBD2. This CDR3 region has 15 residues. Germline values: CDR1 SGHAT, CDR2 FQNNGV. V gave up 1 base and J gave up 3 bases; unmatched junction bases: 4.

This sequence joins TRBV19 and TRBJ2-5, with unresolved D. This CDR3 is 14 amino acids long. Deletions cut 5 bases from V and 0 bases from J, with 10 bases between. Germline CDR1 reads LNHDA; CDR2 reads SQIVND (reference sequence). CDR3 sequence (DNA): TGTGCCAGTAGTCCAAGAGCGTACCAAGAGACCCAGTACTTC. Protein sequence: CASSPRAYQETQYF.

The rearrangement joins TRBV28 to TRBJ2-1, with TRBD2 matching 7 bases. Unmatched junction bases numbered 14, after V lost 6 bases and J lost 3 bases. Germline loops: CDR1 MDHEN, CDR2 SYDVKM. The CDR3 has 17 residues. This CDR3 reads CASSLSVWEGFYNEQFF. The CDR3 nucleotides read TGTGCCAGCAGCCTGAGCGTTTGGGAGGGCTTCTACAATGAGCAGTTCTTC.

The chain links TRBV2 to TRBJ1-2; a weak D match, TRBD1 (6 bases). Germline V gene data show CDR1 as SNHLY and CDR2 as FYNNEI. This CDR3 has 15 amino acids. V lost 6 bases and J lost 8, with 22 bases in between. CDR3 nucleotides: TGTGCCAGCAGATATGCCGGGACACAGGACGGCGGCTACACCTTC. It yields the protein CASRYAGTQDGGYTF.

This clone was observed a handful of times. The chain couples TRBV28 to TRBJ1-5; D is perhaps TRBD1 (6 bases). Trimming cost V 0 bases and J 0 bases, with 6 bases left between them. Germline V gives CDR1 MDHEN, CDR2 SYDVKM. This CDR3 spans 15 amino acids. This chain's CDR3 is CASSLWGASNQPQHF. CDR3 nucleotides: TGTGCCAGCAGTTTATGGGGGGCTAGCAATCAGCCCCAGCATTTT.

CDR3: CASSFRLAGVYEQFF. CDR3 DNA: TGTGCCAGCAGCTTTCGACTAGCGGGAGTCTATGAGCAGTTCTTC. The V gene is TRBV7-3, the J gene TRBJ2-1, with 12 bases fitting TRBD2. Per germline, CDR1 SGHTA and CDR2 FQGTGA. The CDR3 totals 15 residues. After removal of 3 bases from V and 8 bases from J, the junction contained 5 bases not matched to a gene.

In this sample, this clone turned up a few times. The genes are TRBV6-6 and TRBJ2-7; the D gene is possibly TRBD2 (6 bases). Germline V CDR1 and CDR2: MNHNY, SVGAGI (reference sequence). This CDR3 contains 12 residues. V was clipped by 2 bases and J by 7 bases, with 9 bases between them. For the CDR3, the DNA is TGTGCCAGCAGTTACGGGGCGGGGGAGCAGTACGTC. This gives the protein CASSYGAGEQYV.

This clone has only one observation. The chain recombines TRBV11-2 with TRBJ2-2; 9 bases align to TRBD1. Germline V gene sequence: CDR1 SGHAT, CDR2 FQNNGV. Trimming at V came to 5 bases and at J to 5 bases, leaving 12 bases not matched to a gene. The CDR3 runs 17 residues. The CDR3 spells CASSITSGTGRTGELFF. In DNA, the CDR3 is TGTGCCAGCAGCATTACGTCCGGGACAGGGCGAACCGGGGAGCTGTTTTTT.

The chain carries TRBV30 and TRBJ2-5, with 12 positions matching TRBD2. Per germline, CDR1 GTSNPN and CDR2 SVGIG (reference sequence). Trimming removed 3 bases from V and 3 bases from J; junction bases left unmatched: 14. CDR3 length: 18 amino acids. The CDR3, as DNA: TGTGCCTGGAGAGGATCCCGACTAGCGGGAGTATTGGAAGAGACCCAGTACTTC. Residues: CAWRGSRLAGVLEETQYF.

The V gene is TRBV5-4, the J gene TRBJ2-1, with D tentatively TRBD2 (6 bases). The ends were cut back, 1 base at V and 14 bases at J, with 13 bases in the middle. Per the germline V gene, CDR1 is SGHNT and CDR2 is YYREEE (reference sequence). This CDR3 region has 12 residues. The CDR3 DNA reads as TGTGCCAGCAGCTTGTTGGGACTCCGGGAGTTCTTC. Translated, it gives CASSLLGLREFF.

The gene calls are TRBV10-3 and TRBJ2-6; tentative D call: TRBD1 (6 bases). The CDR3 is 17 amino acids. V was trimmed by 6 bases and J by 0 bases, leaving 15 bases between them. Germline V gives CDR1 ENHRY, CDR2 SYGVKD. CDR3 DNA: TGTGCCATCAGGGGGGACAATGCCCTCTCTGGGGCCAACGTCCTGACTTTC. Its translation: CAIRGDNALSGANVLTF.

The chain recombines TRBV5-6 with TRBJ2-1; 8 bases are shared with TRBD2. CDR1 and CDR2 from the germline V gene are SGHDT and YYEEEE. The CDR3 extends over 16 amino acids. V gave up 5 bases and J gave up 9 bases; unmatched junction bases: 16. This CDR3 is CASSSPPGRGVGEQFF. DNA for the CDR3: TGTGCCAGCAGTTCCCCGCCCGGGAGGGGTGTGGGTGAGCAGTTCTTC. The variable domain in full, completed from reference TRBV5-6 and TRBJ2-1, reads DAGVTQSPTHLIKTRGQQVTLRCSPKSGHDTVSWYQQALGQGPQFIFQYYEEEERQRGNFPDRFSGHQFPNYSSELNVNALLLGDSALYLCASSSPPGRGVGEQFFGPGTRLTVL.